The rows below give T cell receptor beta chains drawn from one sample of a study of beta chain features in type 1 diabetes. The assay was immunoSEQ multiplex PCR, and TCRdb's table has in-frame clones only and misses some. The data hold some 150,000 clones, with around 13% observed a single time. Sequencing was done on a sample of central memory CD4+ T cells from blood. The receptors originated from a man between 18 and 29 years old with type 1 diabetes. Each CDR3 is given with its conserved first and last residue. Fields, in order: D gene, J gene, V gene, clone size, CDR3 protein, CDR3 DNA. A D gene is named only where the DNA matches it firmly. Rows may omit the clone size; those that give it use once, few, many or a size class.

D: -
J: TRBJ1-1
V: TRBV7-2
size: many
CDR3: CASSLAAGGTEAFF
DNA: TGTGCCAGCAGCTTAGCGGCTGGAGGGACTGAAGCTTTCTTT

D: TRBD1
J: TRBJ2-2
V: TRBV4-1
size: few
CDR3: CASSQIPGQGATGELFF
DNA: TGCGCCAGCAGCCAAATACCGGGACAGGGGGCGACCGGGGAGCTGTTTTTT

D: -
J: TRBJ1-1
V: TRBV30
size: few
CDR3: CAWSRPGVRTEAFF
DNA: TGTGCCTGGAGTAGACCGGGAGTTCGCACTGAAGCTTTCTTT

D: -
J: TRBJ1-2
V: TRBV5-1
size: few
CDR3: CASSPGTGYGYTF
DNA: TGCGCCAGCAGCCCAGGGACCGGCTATGGCTACACCTTC

D: TRBD1
J: TRBJ1-2
V: TRBV30
size: -
CDR3: CAWYRQGAKGYTF
DNA: TGTGCCTGGTACCGACAGGGGGCGAAGGGCTACACCTTC

D: -
J: TRBJ2-3
V: TRBV6-1
size: few
CDR3: CASSEGGQTQYF
DNA: TGTGCCAGCAGTGAAGGCGGGCAGACGCAGTATTTT

D: -
J: TRBJ2-7
V: TRBV11-1
size: -
CDR3: CASSLQNYEQYF
DNA: TGTGCCAGCAGCTTACAGAACTACGAGCAGTACTTC

D: -
J: TRBJ2-7
V: TRBV7-8
size: -
CDR3: CASSLGIWGRKDEQYF
DNA: TGTGCCAGCAGCTTGGGTATCTGGGGGCGCAAAGACGAGCAGTACTTC

D: -
J: TRBJ1-2
V: TRBV9
size: -
CDR3: CASSVGHNYGCTF
DNA: TGTGCCAGCAGCGTAGGTCATAACTATGGCTGCACCTTC

D: -
J: TRBJ1-5
V: TRBV30
size: -
CDR3: CAWSVSSDQPQHF
DNA: TGTGCCTGGAGTGTATCGTCCGATCAGCCCCAGCATTTT

D: -
J: TRBJ2-5
V: TRBV18
size: -
CDR3: CASSPLPQETQYF
DNA: TGTGCCAGCTCACCACTCCCCCAAGAGACCCAGTACTTC

D: -
J: TRBJ1-6
V: TRBV25-1
size: -
CDR3: CASSDSLGDSPLHF
DNA: TGTGCCAGCAGTGATTCTTTGGGGGATTCACCCCTCCACTTT

D: -
J: TRBJ2-2
V: TRBV2
size: -
CDR3: CASTEGPSVGTGELFF
DNA: TGTGCCAGCACCGAGGGCCCTAGCGTGGGGACCGGGGAGCTGTTTTTT

D: -
J: TRBJ1-1
V: TRBV21-1
size: -
CDR3: CASSKKWQGNTEAFF
DNA: TGTGCCAGCAGCAAAAAATGGCAGGGGAACACTGAAGCTTTCTTT

D: TRBD1
J: TRBJ1-5
V: TRBV7-2
size: -
CDR3: CASSLTQGAGQPQHF
DNA: TGTGCCAGCAGCTTAACTCAGGGGGCTGGGCAGCCCCAGCATTTT

D: -
J: TRBJ2-1
V: TRBV6-1
size: -
CDR3: CAISESVVDEQFF
DNA: TGTGCCATCAGTGAGTCGGTGGTGGATGAGCAGTTCTTC

D: -
J: TRBJ2-7
V: TRBV7-9
size: few
CDR3: CASTRGQGGYEQYF
DNA: TGTGCCAGCACCCGTGGGCAGGGAGGCTACGAGCAGTACTTC

D: -
J: TRBJ2-1
V: TRBV14
size: few
CDR3: CASSPRTEYNEQFF
DNA: TGTGCCAGCAGCCCCCGGACAGAATACAATGAGCAGTTCTTC

D: TRBD1
J: TRBJ2-2
V: TRBV6-1
size: -
CDR3: CASRQGAQNGELFF
DNA: TGTGCCAGCAGACAGGGGGCGCAGAACGGGGAGCTGTTTTTT

D: -
J: TRBJ2-3
V: TRBV2
size: -
CDR3: CASGDLRSGDTQYF
DNA: TGTGCCAGCGGGGATCTGCGGTCAGGGGATACGCAGTATTTT

D: -
J: TRBJ1-6
V: TRBV25-1
size: many
CDR3: CATGSNDNSPLHF
DNA: TGTGCAACGGGGAGCAACGATAATTCACCCCTCCACTTT

D: TRBD1
J: TRBJ2-3
V: TRBV2
size: -
CDR3: CASTRDSVRADTQYF
DNA: TGTGCCAGCACCCGGGACAGTGTAAGGGCAGATACGCAGTATTTT

D: -
J: TRBJ2-1
V: TRBV30
size: few
CDR3: CAWISGYNEQFF
DNA: TGTGCCTGGATTAGTGGATACAATGAGCAGTTCTTC

D: -
J: TRBJ2-1
V: TRBV7-4
size: few
CDR3: CASSPSTGCGYNEQFF
DNA: TGTGCCAGCAGCCCCTCGACAGGTTGTGGCTACAATGAGCAGTTCTTC

D: -
J: TRBJ2-2
V: TRBV7-2
size: few
CDR3: CASSLGLNTGELFF
DNA: TGTGCCAGCAGCTTAGGTCTTAACACCGGGGAGCTGTTTTTT

D: TRBD2
J: TRBJ2-3
V: TRBV5-1
size: few
CDR3: CASSPEAGGSTDTQYF
DNA: TGCGCCAGCAGCCCGGAAGCGGGGGGAAGCACAGATACGCAGTATTTT

D: -
J: TRBJ1-6
V: TRBV6-5
size: -
CDR3: CASSRLNSPLHF
DNA: TGTGCCAGCAGTCGCCTGAATTCACCCCTCCACTTT

D: -
J: TRBJ2-3
V: TRBV7-8
size: -
CDR3: CASSLDSFPEDTQYF
DNA: TGTGCCAGCAGCTTAGACTCCTTTCCCGAAGATACGCAGTATTTT

D: TRBD2
J: TRBJ2-1
V: TRBV28
size: few
CDR3: CASRPGGPYNEQFF
DNA: TGTGCCAGCAGACCGGGGGGGCCCTACAATGAGCAGTTCTTC

D: -
J: TRBJ2-7
V: TRBV2
size: few
CDR3: CASQVRLVSYEQYF
DNA: TGTGCCAGCCAGGTGAGGCTCGTCTCCTACGAGCAGTACTTC

D: -
J: TRBJ2-1
V: TRBV11-2
size: -
CDR3: CASSLEFGEQFF
DNA: TGTGCCAGCAGCTTAGAGTTCGGTGAGCAGTTCTTC

D: -
J: TRBJ2-1
V: TRBV4-1
size: -
CDR3: CASSQVGVEQFF
DNA: TGCGCCAGCAGCCAAGTGGGGGTTGAGCAGTTCTTC

D: -
J: TRBJ2-2
V: TRBV29-1
size: -
CDR3: CSVQGDGGELFF
DNA: TGCAGCGTTCAGGGTGATGGCGGGGAGCTGTTTTTT

D: TRBD2
J: TRBJ2-1
V: TRBV27
size: -
CDR3: CASSPSGRASRAYNEQFF
DNA: TGTGCCAGCAGTCCCTCCGGGAGGGCCTCAAGGGCCTACAATGAGCAGTTCTTC

D: TRBD1
J: TRBJ1-3
V: TRBV5-6
size: -
CDR3: CASSTGQGARGNTIYF
DNA: TGTGCCAGCAGCACGGGACAGGGGGCGAGGGGAAACACCATATATTTT

D: TRBD1
J: TRBJ1-1
V: TRBV5-1
size: few
CDR3: CASSPTGATGDTEAFF
DNA: TGCGCCAGCAGCCCGACAGGGGCTACGGGTGACACTGAAGCTTTCTTT

D: -
J: TRBJ1-1
V: TRBV6-5
size: -
CDR3: CASRIGPRGTEAFF
DNA: TGTGCCAGCAGAATAGGCCCGAGGGGAACTGAAGCTTTCTTT

D: -
J: TRBJ1-2
V: TRBV13
size: few
CDR3: CASSNSGYGYTF
DNA: TGTGCCAGCAGCAACTCGGGCTATGGCTACACCTTC

D: -
J: TRBJ2-7
V: TRBV29-1
size: many
CDR3: CSVGEYEQYF
DNA: TGCAGCGTTGGGGAGTACGAGCAGTACTTC

D: -
J: TRBJ2-6
V: TRBV4-1
size: few
CDR3: CASSQDSRFGANVLTF
DNA: TGCGCCAGCAGCCAAGACTCCAGGTTTGGGGCCAACGTCCTGACTTTC

D: -
J: TRBJ1-5
V: TRBV15
size: few
CDR3: CATSLAPGHGGGVEPQHF
DNA: TGTGCCACCAGCTTGGCGCCGGGACACGGGGGTGGTGTGGAGCCCCAGCATTTT

D: -
J: TRBJ2-7
V: TRBV30
size: many
CDR3: CAWSAGFSYEQYF
DNA: TGTGCCTGGAGCGCAGGGTTCTCCTACGAGCAGTACTTC

D: -
J: TRBJ1-1
V: TRBV2
size: -
CDR3: CASSVRSEAFF
DNA: TGTGCCAGCAGTGTTCGGTCTGAAGCTTTCTTT

D: -
J: TRBJ1-5
V: TRBV6-1
size: few
CDR3: CASSVRWDQPQHF
DNA: TGTGCCAGCAGCGTCAGGTGGGATCAGCCCCAGCATTTT

D: TRBD2
J: TRBJ2-1
V: TRBV11-2
size: -
CDR3: CASSFLAGGYNEQFF
DNA: TGTGCCAGCAGCTTCCTAGCGGGGGGTTACAATGAGCAGTTCTTC

D: -
J: TRBJ1-6
V: TRBV30
size: -
CDR3: CAWSVVIGDSPLHF
DNA: TGTGCCTGGAGTGTAGTAATCGGTGATTCACCCCTCCACTTT

D: TRBD1
J: TRBJ1-1
V: TRBV7-9
size: -
CDR3: CASSSGGAGTEAFF
DNA: TGTGCCAGCAGCTCAGGGGGCGCGGGCACTGAAGCTTTCTTT

D: TRBD1
J: TRBJ1-5
V: TRBV29-1
size: -
CDR3: CSVAGTGGNQPQHF
DNA: TGCAGCGTGGCCGGGACAGGCGGTAATCAGCCCCAGCATTTT

D: -
J: TRBJ2-5
V: TRBV5-8
size: -
CDR3: CASSLGQGFARYQETQYF
DNA: TGTGCCAGCAGCTTGGGCCAGGGATTTGCCCGGTACCAAGAGACCCAGTACTTC

D: -
J: TRBJ1-3
V: TRBV30
size: few
CDR3: CAWGPGNTIYF
DNA: TGTGCCTGGGGACCTGGAAACACCATATATTTT

D: -
J: TRBJ1-2
V: TRBV19
size: -
CDR3: CASTPDSFSGVGYTF
DNA: TGTGCCAGTACCCCAGACAGCTTCTCAGGGGTCGGCTACACCTTC

D: TRBD1
J: TRBJ2-5
V: TRBV19
size: few
CDR3: CASSPLDGRGPQETQYF
DNA: TGTGCCAGTAGTCCCCTGGATGGCAGGGGGCCCCAAGAGACCCAGTACTTC

D: -
J: TRBJ2-2
V: TRBV27
size: few
CDR3: CASSLSWGTGELFF
DNA: TGTGCCAGCAGTTTATCATGGGGAACCGGGGAGCTGTTTTTT

D: -
J: TRBJ2-5
V: TRBV18
size: -
CDR3: CASSRPDGKTATQYF
DNA: TGTGCCAGCTCCCGCCCTGATGGCAAGACAGCGACCCAGTACTTC

D: -
J: TRBJ2-1
V: TRBV11-2
size: -
CDR3: CASSYPHYRTYNEQFF
DNA: TGTGCCAGCAGCTACCCGCACTATCGAACCTACAATGAGCAGTTCTTC

D: -
J: TRBJ1-2
V: TRBV9
size: -
CDR3: CASSVERGFYGYTF
DNA: TGTGCCAGCAGCGTAGAGAGGGGCTTCTATGGCTACACCTTC